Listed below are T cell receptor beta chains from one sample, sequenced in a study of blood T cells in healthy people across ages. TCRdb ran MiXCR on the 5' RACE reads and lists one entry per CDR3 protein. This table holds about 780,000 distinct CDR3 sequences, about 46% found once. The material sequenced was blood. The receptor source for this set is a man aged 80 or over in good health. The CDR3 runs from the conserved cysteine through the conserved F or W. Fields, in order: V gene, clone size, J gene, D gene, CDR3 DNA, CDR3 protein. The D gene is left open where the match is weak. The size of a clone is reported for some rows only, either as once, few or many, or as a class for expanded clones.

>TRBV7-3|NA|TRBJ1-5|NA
TGTGCCAGCAGCTCGGCGGGGGGGGGTCAGCCCCAGCATTTT
CASSSAGGGQPQHF
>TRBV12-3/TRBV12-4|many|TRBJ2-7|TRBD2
TGTGCCAGCAGTTCCTTAGCGGGAGGGTCGCAGTACTTC
CASSSLAGGSQYF
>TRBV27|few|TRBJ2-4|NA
TGTGCCAGCAGTTCCCTGAGCGGAGGAAAGGACATTCAGTACTTC
CASSSLSGGKDIQYF
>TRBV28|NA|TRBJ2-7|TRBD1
TGTGCCAGCAGTTCAGGACAGGTGGGCTACGAGCAGTACTTC
CASSSGQVGYEQYF
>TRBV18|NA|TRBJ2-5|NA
TGTGCCAGCTCAACGGCCCAGGGTAATGAGCAGTACTTC
CASSTAQGNEQYF
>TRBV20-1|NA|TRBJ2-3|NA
TGCAGTGCTAGAGATCTAGGCCGATGGGATACGCAGTATTTT
CSARDLGRWDTQYF
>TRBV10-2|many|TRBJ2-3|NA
TGCGCCAGCAGTAGGCAGGATAACACAGATACGCAGTATTTT
CASSRQDNTDTQYF
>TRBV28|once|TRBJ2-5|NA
TGTGCCAGCAGTTTCTTCTCAGGGTCCCAAGAGACCCAGTACTTC
CASSFFSGSQETQYF
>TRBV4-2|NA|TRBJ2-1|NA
TGTGCCAGCAGCCAAGAAGAAAAGGAGCCGATTCACAATGAGCAGTTCTTC
CASSQEEKEPIHNEQFF
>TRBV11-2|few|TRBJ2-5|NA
TGTGCCAGCAGCTTAGAGACAGCCCAAGAGACCCAGTACTTC
CASSLETAQETQYF
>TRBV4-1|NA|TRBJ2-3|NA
TGCGCCAGCAGCCAAGTTCCCCGCACAGATACGCAGTATTTT
CASSQVPRTDTQYF
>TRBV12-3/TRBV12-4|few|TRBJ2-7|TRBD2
TGTGCCAGCAGTTTTCAAGGACTAGCGTACTACGCGGAGCAGTACTTC
CASSFQGLAYYAEQYF
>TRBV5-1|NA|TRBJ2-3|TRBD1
TGCGCCAGCGGAGACAGGGCAAGCACAGATACGCAGTATTTT
CASGDRASTDTQYF
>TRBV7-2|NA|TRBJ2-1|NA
TGTGCCAGCAGCAAACAGGGCAACAATGAGCAGTTCTTC
CASSKQGNNEQFF
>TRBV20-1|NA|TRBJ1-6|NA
TGCAGTGCTAAATACAGACAGACCTATAATTCACCCCTCCACTTT
CSAKYRQTYNSPLHF
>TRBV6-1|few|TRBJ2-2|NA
TGTGCCAGCAGGGAAAAGGCGTATAACACCGGGGAGCTGTTTTTT
CASREKAYNTGELFF
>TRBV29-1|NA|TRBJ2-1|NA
TGCAGCGCCGCAGGTGGGGAAAAGGAGCAGTTCTTC
CSAAGGEKEQFF
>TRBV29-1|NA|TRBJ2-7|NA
TGCAGCGTTGATCTCGGAGAAGCCTACGAGCAGTACTTC
CSVDLGEAYEQYF
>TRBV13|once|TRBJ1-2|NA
TGTGCCAGCAGCTCCCTCTATGGCTACACCTTC
CASSSLYGYTF
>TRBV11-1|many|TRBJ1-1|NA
TGTGCCAGCAGCCCTTCAGTGAACACTGAAGCTTTCTTT
CASSPSVNTEAFF
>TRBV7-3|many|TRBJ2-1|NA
TGTGCCAGCAGCGCCGGAGGGGAGCAGTTCTTC
CASSAGGEQFF
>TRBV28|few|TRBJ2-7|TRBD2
TGTGCCAGCAGTTCCCTAGCGGGAGAAATCGACGAGCAGTACTTC
CASSSLAGEIDEQYF
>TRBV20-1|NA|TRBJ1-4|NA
TGCAGTGCTAGACCAGACGGGGGGGCTCGAGAAAAACTGTTTTTT
CSARPDGGAREKLFF
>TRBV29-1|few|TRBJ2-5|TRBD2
TGCAGCGCCGAAGGGACTAGGGGGGAAGGGACCCAGTACTTC
CSAEGTRGEGTQYF
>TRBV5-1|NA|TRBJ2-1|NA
TGCGCCAGCAGCTTGTGGGGTATGAGGGAATCCTACAATGAGCAGTTCTTC
CASSLWGMRESYNEQFF
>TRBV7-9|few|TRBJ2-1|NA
TGTGCCAGCAGCCCATCCCCGGGGCGGGAACGTTCCTACAATGAGCAGTTCTTC
CASSPSPGRERSYNEQFF
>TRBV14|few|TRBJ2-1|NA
TGTGCCAGCAGTCAACGACCCTCCTACAATGAGCAGTTCTTC
CASSQRPSYNEQFF
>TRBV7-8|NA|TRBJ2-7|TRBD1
TGTGCCAGCAGCACGCAAATTGGGACAGGGGGCCTTCCCTGGTACTTC
CASSTQIGTGGLPWYF
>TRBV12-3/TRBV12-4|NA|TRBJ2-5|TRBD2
TGTGCCAGCAGTTCCCAAAGCGGGAGTCAAGAGACCCAGTACTTC
CASSSQSGSQETQYF
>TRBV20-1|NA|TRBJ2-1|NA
TGCAGTGCTAGACCCCGGCCGGGGGCCCTTAATGAGCAGTTCTTC
CSARPRPGALNEQFF
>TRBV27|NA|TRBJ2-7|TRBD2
TGTGCCAGCAGAACTAGCGGGATCTTCGGCGAGCAGTACTTC
CASRTSGIFGEQYF
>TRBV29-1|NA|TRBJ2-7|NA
TGCAGCGTTGGACCCCGACAGAAGATAAATGAGCAGTACTTC
CSVGPRQKINEQYF
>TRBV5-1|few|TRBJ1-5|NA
TGCGCCAGCAGCTTGGATTTTAGTCAGCCCCAGCATTTT
CASSLDFSQPQHF
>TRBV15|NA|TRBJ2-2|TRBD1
TGTGCCACCAGCAGAGGTCAGGGGGCAGTCACCGGGGAGCTGTTTTTT
CATSRGQGAVTGELFF
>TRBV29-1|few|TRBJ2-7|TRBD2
TGCAGCGTTGTAGTAGCGGGACGGGACAATGAGCAGTACTTC
CSVVVAGRDNEQYF
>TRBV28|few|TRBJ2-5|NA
TGTGCCAGCAGCTTTAGCGTCCTAGTGACCCAGTACTTC
CASSFSVLVTQYF
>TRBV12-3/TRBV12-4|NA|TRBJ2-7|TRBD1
TGTGCCAGCAGTTTAGAAGACAGGGCCACCTACGAGCAGTACTTC
CASSLEDRATYEQYF
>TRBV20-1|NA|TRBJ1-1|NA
TGCAGTGCTAAACCGGGATATCAAAACACTGAAGCTTTCTTT
CSAKPGYQNTEAFF
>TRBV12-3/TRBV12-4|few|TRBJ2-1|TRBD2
TGTGCCAGCAGACTAGCGGGAGGGCGATATGAGCAGTTCTTC
CASRLAGGRYEQFF
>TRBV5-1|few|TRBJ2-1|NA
TGCGCCAGCAGCCCCGAGGGACGAAATGAGCAGTTCTTC
CASSPEGRNEQFF